This T cell receptor beta chain was found in a study of immune cell composition in non-small cell lung cancer. Study outcomes and limitations: Tumour-reactive clones were not shown to match dominant in vivo tumour clones. Around 75% of squamous and under 35% of adenocarcinoma cases had tumour-associated clones >0.5%. Squamous lung tumours showed higher top 10 clone scores and clonality than adenocarcinomas.

As to this clone: Its antigen is not identified.

Genomic DNA came from frozen unsorted single-cell suspensions. The CDR3 runs 12 residues. In germline, CDR1 is SGHRS, CDR2 YFSETQ. V shed 0 bases and J shed 10 bases, with 7 bases lying between them. Repertoires were generated with immunoSEQ multiplex PCR, while TCRdb's copy carries only in-frame clones and drops some. The data show around 2,500 clones, about 74% seen once. Material for sequencing was lung tumor tissue. The chain recombines TRBV5-1 with TRBJ1-4, with unresolved D. This TCR came from a human donor with non-small cell lung cancer. CDR3 in amino acids: CASSLETGKLFF. For the CDR3, the DNA is TGCGCCAGCAGCTTGGAGACGGGAAAACTGTTTTTT.